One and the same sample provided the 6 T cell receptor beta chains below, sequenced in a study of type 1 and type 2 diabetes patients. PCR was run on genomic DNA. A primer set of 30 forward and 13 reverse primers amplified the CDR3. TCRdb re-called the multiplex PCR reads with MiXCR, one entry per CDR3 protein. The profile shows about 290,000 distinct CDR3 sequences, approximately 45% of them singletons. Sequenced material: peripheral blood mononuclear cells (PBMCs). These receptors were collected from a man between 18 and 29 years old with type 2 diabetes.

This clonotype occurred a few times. The CDR3 DNA is TGCGCCAGCAGTGAGTCTGTGGGCTCCACCGGGGAGCTGTTTTTT. This translates into CASSESVGSTGELFF. The V gene is TRBV10-1, the J gene TRBJ2-2, with D uncertain. Trimming stripped 0 bases from V and 4 bases from J, with 9 bases between. CDR3 size: 15 residues. Per germline, CDR1 WNHNN and CDR2 SYGVQD (reference sequence).

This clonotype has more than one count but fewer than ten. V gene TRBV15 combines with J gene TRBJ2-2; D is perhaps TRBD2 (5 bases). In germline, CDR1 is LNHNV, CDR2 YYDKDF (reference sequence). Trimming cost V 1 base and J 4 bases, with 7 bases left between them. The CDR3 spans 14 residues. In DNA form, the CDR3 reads TGTGCCACCAGCAGAGGGGCGGGCACCGGGGAGCTGTTTTTT. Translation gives CATSRGAGTGELFF.

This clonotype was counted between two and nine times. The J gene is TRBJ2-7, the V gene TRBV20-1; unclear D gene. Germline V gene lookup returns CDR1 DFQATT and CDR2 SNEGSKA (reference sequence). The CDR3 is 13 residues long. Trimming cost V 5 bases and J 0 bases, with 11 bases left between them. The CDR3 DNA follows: TGCAGTGCTCGTATCCGGGCCTCCTACGAGCAGTACTTC. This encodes CSARIRASYEQYF.

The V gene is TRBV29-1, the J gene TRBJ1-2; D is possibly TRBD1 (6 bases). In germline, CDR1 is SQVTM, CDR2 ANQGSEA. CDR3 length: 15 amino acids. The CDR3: CSTTGEGGPRYGYTF. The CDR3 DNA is TGCAGTACGACTGGGGAGGGGGGCCCTCGATATGGCTACACCTTC. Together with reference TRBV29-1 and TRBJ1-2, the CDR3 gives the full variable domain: SAVISQKPSRDICQRGTSLTIQCQVDSQVTMMFWYRQQPGQSLTLIATANQGSEATYESGFVIDKFPISRPNLTFSTLTVSNMSPEDSSIYLCSTTGEGGPRYGYTFGSGTRLTVV.

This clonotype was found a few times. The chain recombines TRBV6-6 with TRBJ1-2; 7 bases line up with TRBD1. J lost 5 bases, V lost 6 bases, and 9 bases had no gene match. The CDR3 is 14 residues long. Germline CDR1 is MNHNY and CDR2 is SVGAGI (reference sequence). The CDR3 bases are TGTGCCAGCAGCGAGACAGGGACGTTTTATGGCTACACCTTC. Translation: CASSETGTFYGYTF.

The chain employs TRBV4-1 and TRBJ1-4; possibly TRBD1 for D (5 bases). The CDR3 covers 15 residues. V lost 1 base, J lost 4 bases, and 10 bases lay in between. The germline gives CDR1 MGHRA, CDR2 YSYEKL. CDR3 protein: CASSQVLQVNEKLFF. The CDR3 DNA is TGCGCCAGCAGCCAAGTTTTACAGGTTAATGAAAAACTGTTTTTT.